This passage covers 11 T cell receptor beta chains from one sample sequenced in a study of T cell repertoires in cytomegalovirus infection. TCRdb passed the reads through MiXCR, listing each CDR3 protein once. The data show around 900,000 distinct CDR3 sequences, around 30% seen once. Antigens of these TCRs are unknown. Specimen: cultured CD8+ T cells from PBMCs, collected from culture after CMV antigen stimulation. The receptors come from a human donor in good health (CMV status not recorded). Some clones in this sample may be carry-over from other donors' samples.

The chain links TRBV28 to TRBJ1-4; D perhaps matches TRBD1 (5 bases). Trimming pared 5 bases from V and 0 bases from J, leaving 13 bases between. The CDR3 is made up of 16 amino acids. Germline loops: CDR1 MDHEN, CDR2 SYDVKM. As DNA, the CDR3 is TGTGCCAGCAGTGGGGGGACGGTTGCAACTAATGAAAAACTGTTTTTT. Its protein product is CASSGGTVATNEKLFF.

The chain recombines TRBV4-1 with TRBJ1-6, with a weak D call TRBD1 (5 bases). This CDR3 spans 15 amino acids. Germline V gives CDR1 MGHRA, CDR2 YSYEKL. V was cut by 0 bases and J by 7 bases, with 10 bases left in between. The CDR3 DNA reads TGCGCCAGCAGCCAAGATGCAGGGTACAATTCACCCCTCCACTTT. Translating it yields CASSQDAGYNSPLHF.

This clonotype was recorded a few times. The gene calls are TRBV6-6 and TRBJ1-4, with TRBD1 as a possible D gene (6 bases). CDR3 size: 18 residues. Trimming stripped 0 bases from V and 5 bases from J, with 19 bases between. Germline CDR1 MNHNY, CDR2 SVGAGI (reference sequence). DNA for the CDR3: TGTGCCAGCAGTTACTCGAAAATGAGGAGACAGGTGAATGAAAAACTGTTTTTT. This codes for CASSYSKMRRQVNEKLFF.

The CDR3 loop reads CASSPNRDRVSVSPLHF. For the CDR3, the DNA is TGTGCCAGCAGTCCGAACCGGGACAGGGTTTCCGTTTCACCCCTCCACTTT. This rearrangement joins TRBV28 to TRBJ1-6; 9 nucleotides align to TRBD1. The CDR3 consists of 17 residues. From germline, CDR1 is MDHEN and CDR2 SYDVKM. Unmatched junction bases numbered 14, after V lost 5 bases and J lost 9 bases.

The rearrangement links TRBV20-1 to TRBJ2-7; tentative D call: TRBD2 (5 bases). CDR3 length: 12 amino acids. Germline CDR1 reads DFQATT; CDR2 reads SNEGSKA (reference sequence). Deletions cut 4 bases from V and 7 bases from J, with 14 bases between. The CDR3 here is CSAMKTGWEQYF. The DNA of the CDR3 is TGCAGTGCTATGAAGACGGGGTGGGAGCAGTACTTC.

This clonotype appeared many times. V is TRBV20-1 and J is TRBJ1-3; maybe TRBD1 (5 bases). Germline CDR1 and CDR2: DFQATT and SNEGSKA (reference sequence). The CDR3 sequence is 15 residues long. V dropped 6 bases and J dropped 0 bases, with 15 bases sitting between them. The CDR3 DNA sequence: TGCAGTGCGCCGCGGGACTTGTACTCTGGAAACACCATATATTTT. Its translation is CSAPRDLYSGNTIYF.

This chain links TRBV12-3 or TRBV12-4 with TRBJ2-1; D might be TRBD1 (6 bases). This CDR3 is 16 amino acids long. Trimming cost V 7 bases and J 2 bases, with 18 bases left between them. CDR3 loop: CASTRSWGRTYNEQFF. CDR3 nucleotide sequence: TGTGCCAGCACCCGATCATGGGGGCGTACCTACAATGAGCAGTTCTTC.

A few counts support this clonotype. CDR3 in DNA: TGTGCCAGCAGTTTATTAGCGGGGGGGCCGGTAGAGACCCAGTACTTC. Amino acids: CASSLLAGGPVETQYF. The chain joins TRBV27 to TRBJ2-5; TRBD2 matches 11 bases. Germline CDR1 and CDR2: MNHEY and SMNVEV (reference sequence). Germline trimming cut 1 base from V and 4 bases from J; bases unmatched to any gene: 5. CDR3 length: 16 amino acids.

In this sample, this clonotype turned up many times. The chain combines TRBV6-1 with TRBJ1-1; no clear D gene. V was clipped by 7 bases and J by 4 bases, with 10 bases between them. This CDR3 region has 12 residues. The germline gives CDR1 MNHNS, CDR2 SASEGT. DNA of the CDR3: TGTGCCAGCACATCATACTTCACTGAAGCTTTCTTT. Its translation: CASTSYFTEAFF.

This clonotype was counted between two and nine times. The gene calls are TRBV7-9 and TRBJ1-1, with D perhaps matching TRBD1 (6 bases). The CDR3 covers 15 residues. Per germline, CDR1 SEHNR and CDR2 FQNEAQ (reference sequence). V lost 4 bases, J lost 0 bases, and 12 bases lay in between. CDR3 DNA sequence: TGTGCCAGCAGCTCCGCCAGGGGAGTGAACACTGAAGCTTTCTTT. Its protein product is CASSSARGVNTEAFF. The variable domain in full, completed from reference TRBV7-9 and TRBJ1-1, reads DTGVSQNPRHKITKRGQNVTFRCDPISEHNRLYWYRQTLGQGPEFLTYFQNEAQLEKSRLLSDRFSAERPKGSFSTLEIQRTEQGDSAMYLCASSSARGVNTEAFFGQGTRLTVV.

The chain combines TRBV6-2 or TRBV6-3 with TRBJ2-3; 7 bases are shared with TRBD2. Germline-derived CDR1 and CDR2 are MNHEY and SVGEGT. The trim removed 7 bases at V and 6 bases at J, leaving 7 bases unmatched. The CDR3 runs to 13 residues. This chain's CDR3 is CASTPRREDTQYF. The CDR3 DNA follows: TGTGCCAGCACCCCGAGGCGGGAGGATACGCAGTATTTT.